This TCR beta chain comes out of a study of blood T cell repertoires in COVID-19. Study overall: PBMCs, B-cell-depleted T cells, or T cells provided the cDNA or gDNA that made up the material.

This clone was detected once. V gave up 3 bases and J gave up 1 base, with 12 bases separating them. Germline CDR1 is MGHRA and CDR2 is YSYEKL. The CDR3 length is 15 residues. Produced via immunoSEQ multiplex PCR; TCRdb's table is partial and in-frame only. The top ten hold more than 9.5% of the sample, which has around 280,000 clones, about 90% seen once. This sequence was found in a woman aged 30 to 39 with COVID-19, enrolled during active disease. Sequenced material: peripheral blood. The gene calls are TRBV4-1 and TRBJ1-1; tentative D call: TRBD1 (6 bases). CDR3 DNA: TGCGCCAGCAGCCAGGGGGCGACAGGGAACACTGAAGCTTTCTTT. Amino acid sequence: CASSQGATGNTEAFF.